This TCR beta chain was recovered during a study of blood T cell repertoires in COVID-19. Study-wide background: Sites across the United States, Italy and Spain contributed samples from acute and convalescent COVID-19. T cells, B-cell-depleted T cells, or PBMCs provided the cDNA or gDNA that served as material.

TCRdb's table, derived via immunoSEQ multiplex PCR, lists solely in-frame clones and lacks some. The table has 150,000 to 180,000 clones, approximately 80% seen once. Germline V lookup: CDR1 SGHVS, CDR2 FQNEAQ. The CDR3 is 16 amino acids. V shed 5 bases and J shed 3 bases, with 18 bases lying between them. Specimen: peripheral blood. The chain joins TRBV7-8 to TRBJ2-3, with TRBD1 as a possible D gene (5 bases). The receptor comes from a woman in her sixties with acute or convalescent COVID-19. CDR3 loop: CASSVWWGGSTDTQYF. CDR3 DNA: TGTGCCAGCAGCGTTTGGTGGGGCGGTTCGACAGATACGCAGTATTTT.